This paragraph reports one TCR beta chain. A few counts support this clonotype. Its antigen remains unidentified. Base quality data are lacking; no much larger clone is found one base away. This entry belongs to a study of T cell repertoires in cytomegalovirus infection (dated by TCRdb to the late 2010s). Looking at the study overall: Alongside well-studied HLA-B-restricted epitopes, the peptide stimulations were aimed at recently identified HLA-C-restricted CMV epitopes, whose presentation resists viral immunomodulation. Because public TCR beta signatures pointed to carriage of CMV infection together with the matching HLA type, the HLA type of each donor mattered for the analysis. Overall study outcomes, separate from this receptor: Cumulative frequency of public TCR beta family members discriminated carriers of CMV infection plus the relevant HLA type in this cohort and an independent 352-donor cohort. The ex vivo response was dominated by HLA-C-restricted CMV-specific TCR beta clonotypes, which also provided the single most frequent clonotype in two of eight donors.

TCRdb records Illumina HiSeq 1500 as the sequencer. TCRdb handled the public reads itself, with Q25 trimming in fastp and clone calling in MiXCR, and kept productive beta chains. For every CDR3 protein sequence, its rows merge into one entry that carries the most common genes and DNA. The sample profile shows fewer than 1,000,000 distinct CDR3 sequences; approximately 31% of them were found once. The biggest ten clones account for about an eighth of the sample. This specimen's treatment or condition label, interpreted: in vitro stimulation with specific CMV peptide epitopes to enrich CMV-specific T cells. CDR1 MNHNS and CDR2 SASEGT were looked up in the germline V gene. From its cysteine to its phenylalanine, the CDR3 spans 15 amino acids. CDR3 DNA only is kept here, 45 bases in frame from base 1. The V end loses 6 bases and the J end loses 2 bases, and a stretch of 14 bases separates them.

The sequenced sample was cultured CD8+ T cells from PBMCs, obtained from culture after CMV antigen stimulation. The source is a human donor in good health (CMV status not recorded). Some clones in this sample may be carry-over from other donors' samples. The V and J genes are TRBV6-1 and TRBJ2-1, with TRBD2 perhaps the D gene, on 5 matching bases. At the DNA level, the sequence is TGTGCCAGCAGGACTCCTAGCCACCCCTACAATGAGCAGTTCTTC. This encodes CASRTPSHPYNEQFF.